A selection of T cell receptor beta chains follows, all from one sample in a study of T cell repertoires in cytomegalovirus infection. TCRdb reprocessed the reads via MiXCR and lists one record per CDR3 protein. The table records some 940,000 distinct CDR3 sequences, approximately 30% of them present only once. Their recognized antigens are unknown. The material sequenced was cultured CD8+ T cells from PBMCs, taken from culture after CMV antigen stimulation. The receptors come from a human donor in good health (CMV status not recorded). Some clones in this sample may be carry-over from other donors' samples. The CDR3 runs from the conserved cysteine through the conserved F or W. Each record gives: D gene, J gene, V gene, clone size, CDR3 DNA, CDR3 protein. A D gene is named only where the DNA matches it firmly. Clone size is not always given. Where it is, it says once, few, many or a class for expanded clones.

d_gene: .; j_gene: TRBJ1-4; v_gene: TRBV7-6; abundance: many; CDR3nt: TGTGCCAGCAGCCCCCTGCCGGGGGTCGAAAAACTGTTTTTT; CDR3aa: CASSPLPGVEKLFF
d_gene: TRBD2; j_gene: TRBJ2-5; v_gene: TRBV12-5; abundance: medium-sized; CDR3nt: TGTGCTAGTGGTTTATGGACTAGCGGGGGGGGACAAGAGACCCAGTACTTC; CDR3aa: CASGLWTSGGGQETQYF
d_gene: TRBD1; j_gene: TRBJ2-1; v_gene: TRBV6-2/TRBV6-3; abundance: .; CDR3nt: TGTGCCAACATCTCCGGGTGGACAGGGGGCAATGAGCAGTTCTTC; CDR3aa: CANISGWTGGNEQFF
d_gene: TRBD2; j_gene: TRBJ2-1; v_gene: TRBV4-3; abundance: few; CDR3nt: TGCGCCAGCAGCCAAGATCGACTAGCGGTAGCATACAATGAGCAGTTCTTC; CDR3aa: CASSQDRLAVAYNEQFF
d_gene: .; j_gene: TRBJ2-5; v_gene: TRBV7-4; abundance: few; CDR3nt: TGTGCCAGCAGCCCACCTGGGACGGAAGAGACCCAGTACTTC; CDR3aa: CASSPPGTEETQYF
d_gene: .; j_gene: TRBJ1-1; v_gene: TRBV12-5; abundance: few; CDR3nt: TGTGCTAGTGGTTACCTCAGCACTGAAGCTTTCTTT; CDR3aa: CASGYLSTEAFF
d_gene: TRBD1; j_gene: TRBJ1-1; v_gene: TRBV5-8; abundance: .; CDR3nt: TGTGCCAGCAGCTTGGCGGTTTACAGGGGTGGTTACACTGAAGCTTTCTTT; CDR3aa: CASSLAVYRGGYTEAFF
d_gene: .; j_gene: TRBJ1-1; v_gene: TRBV7-9; abundance: few; CDR3nt: TGTGCCAGCAGCTTAGATACAGGCGAAATGAACACTGAAGCTTTCTTT; CDR3aa: CASSLDTGEMNTEAFF
d_gene: .; j_gene: TRBJ1-2; v_gene: TRBV6-6; abundance: .; CDR3nt: TGTGCCAGCAGCCCAACAGAGGATTATGACTATGGCTACACCTTC; CDR3aa: CASSPTEDYDYGYTF
d_gene: .; j_gene: TRBJ2-6; v_gene: TRBV12-3/TRBV12-4; abundance: .; CDR3nt: TGTGCCAGCAGTCCCGACGGGACACCTGGACTTTCTGGGGCCAACGTCCTGACTTTC; CDR3aa: CASSPDGTPGLSGANVLTF
d_gene: TRBD1; j_gene: TRBJ2-2; v_gene: TRBV12-3/TRBV12-4; abundance: many; CDR3nt: TGTGCCAGCACTGTCAGGGGGTCAGCCGGGGAGCTGTTTTTT; CDR3aa: CASTVRGSAGELFF